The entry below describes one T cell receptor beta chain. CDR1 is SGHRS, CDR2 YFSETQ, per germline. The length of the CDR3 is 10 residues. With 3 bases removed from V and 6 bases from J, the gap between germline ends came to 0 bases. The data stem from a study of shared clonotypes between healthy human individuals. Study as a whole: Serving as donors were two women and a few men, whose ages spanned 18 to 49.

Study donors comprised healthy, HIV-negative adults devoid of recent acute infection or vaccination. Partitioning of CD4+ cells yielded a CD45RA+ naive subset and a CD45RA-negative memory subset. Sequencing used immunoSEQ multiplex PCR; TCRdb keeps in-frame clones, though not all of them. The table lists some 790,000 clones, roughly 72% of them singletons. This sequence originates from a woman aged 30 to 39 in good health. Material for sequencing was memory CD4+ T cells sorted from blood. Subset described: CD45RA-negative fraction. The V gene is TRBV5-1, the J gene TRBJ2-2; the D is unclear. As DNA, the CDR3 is TGCGCCAGCAGCTCCGGGGAGCTGTTTTTT. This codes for CASSSGELFF.